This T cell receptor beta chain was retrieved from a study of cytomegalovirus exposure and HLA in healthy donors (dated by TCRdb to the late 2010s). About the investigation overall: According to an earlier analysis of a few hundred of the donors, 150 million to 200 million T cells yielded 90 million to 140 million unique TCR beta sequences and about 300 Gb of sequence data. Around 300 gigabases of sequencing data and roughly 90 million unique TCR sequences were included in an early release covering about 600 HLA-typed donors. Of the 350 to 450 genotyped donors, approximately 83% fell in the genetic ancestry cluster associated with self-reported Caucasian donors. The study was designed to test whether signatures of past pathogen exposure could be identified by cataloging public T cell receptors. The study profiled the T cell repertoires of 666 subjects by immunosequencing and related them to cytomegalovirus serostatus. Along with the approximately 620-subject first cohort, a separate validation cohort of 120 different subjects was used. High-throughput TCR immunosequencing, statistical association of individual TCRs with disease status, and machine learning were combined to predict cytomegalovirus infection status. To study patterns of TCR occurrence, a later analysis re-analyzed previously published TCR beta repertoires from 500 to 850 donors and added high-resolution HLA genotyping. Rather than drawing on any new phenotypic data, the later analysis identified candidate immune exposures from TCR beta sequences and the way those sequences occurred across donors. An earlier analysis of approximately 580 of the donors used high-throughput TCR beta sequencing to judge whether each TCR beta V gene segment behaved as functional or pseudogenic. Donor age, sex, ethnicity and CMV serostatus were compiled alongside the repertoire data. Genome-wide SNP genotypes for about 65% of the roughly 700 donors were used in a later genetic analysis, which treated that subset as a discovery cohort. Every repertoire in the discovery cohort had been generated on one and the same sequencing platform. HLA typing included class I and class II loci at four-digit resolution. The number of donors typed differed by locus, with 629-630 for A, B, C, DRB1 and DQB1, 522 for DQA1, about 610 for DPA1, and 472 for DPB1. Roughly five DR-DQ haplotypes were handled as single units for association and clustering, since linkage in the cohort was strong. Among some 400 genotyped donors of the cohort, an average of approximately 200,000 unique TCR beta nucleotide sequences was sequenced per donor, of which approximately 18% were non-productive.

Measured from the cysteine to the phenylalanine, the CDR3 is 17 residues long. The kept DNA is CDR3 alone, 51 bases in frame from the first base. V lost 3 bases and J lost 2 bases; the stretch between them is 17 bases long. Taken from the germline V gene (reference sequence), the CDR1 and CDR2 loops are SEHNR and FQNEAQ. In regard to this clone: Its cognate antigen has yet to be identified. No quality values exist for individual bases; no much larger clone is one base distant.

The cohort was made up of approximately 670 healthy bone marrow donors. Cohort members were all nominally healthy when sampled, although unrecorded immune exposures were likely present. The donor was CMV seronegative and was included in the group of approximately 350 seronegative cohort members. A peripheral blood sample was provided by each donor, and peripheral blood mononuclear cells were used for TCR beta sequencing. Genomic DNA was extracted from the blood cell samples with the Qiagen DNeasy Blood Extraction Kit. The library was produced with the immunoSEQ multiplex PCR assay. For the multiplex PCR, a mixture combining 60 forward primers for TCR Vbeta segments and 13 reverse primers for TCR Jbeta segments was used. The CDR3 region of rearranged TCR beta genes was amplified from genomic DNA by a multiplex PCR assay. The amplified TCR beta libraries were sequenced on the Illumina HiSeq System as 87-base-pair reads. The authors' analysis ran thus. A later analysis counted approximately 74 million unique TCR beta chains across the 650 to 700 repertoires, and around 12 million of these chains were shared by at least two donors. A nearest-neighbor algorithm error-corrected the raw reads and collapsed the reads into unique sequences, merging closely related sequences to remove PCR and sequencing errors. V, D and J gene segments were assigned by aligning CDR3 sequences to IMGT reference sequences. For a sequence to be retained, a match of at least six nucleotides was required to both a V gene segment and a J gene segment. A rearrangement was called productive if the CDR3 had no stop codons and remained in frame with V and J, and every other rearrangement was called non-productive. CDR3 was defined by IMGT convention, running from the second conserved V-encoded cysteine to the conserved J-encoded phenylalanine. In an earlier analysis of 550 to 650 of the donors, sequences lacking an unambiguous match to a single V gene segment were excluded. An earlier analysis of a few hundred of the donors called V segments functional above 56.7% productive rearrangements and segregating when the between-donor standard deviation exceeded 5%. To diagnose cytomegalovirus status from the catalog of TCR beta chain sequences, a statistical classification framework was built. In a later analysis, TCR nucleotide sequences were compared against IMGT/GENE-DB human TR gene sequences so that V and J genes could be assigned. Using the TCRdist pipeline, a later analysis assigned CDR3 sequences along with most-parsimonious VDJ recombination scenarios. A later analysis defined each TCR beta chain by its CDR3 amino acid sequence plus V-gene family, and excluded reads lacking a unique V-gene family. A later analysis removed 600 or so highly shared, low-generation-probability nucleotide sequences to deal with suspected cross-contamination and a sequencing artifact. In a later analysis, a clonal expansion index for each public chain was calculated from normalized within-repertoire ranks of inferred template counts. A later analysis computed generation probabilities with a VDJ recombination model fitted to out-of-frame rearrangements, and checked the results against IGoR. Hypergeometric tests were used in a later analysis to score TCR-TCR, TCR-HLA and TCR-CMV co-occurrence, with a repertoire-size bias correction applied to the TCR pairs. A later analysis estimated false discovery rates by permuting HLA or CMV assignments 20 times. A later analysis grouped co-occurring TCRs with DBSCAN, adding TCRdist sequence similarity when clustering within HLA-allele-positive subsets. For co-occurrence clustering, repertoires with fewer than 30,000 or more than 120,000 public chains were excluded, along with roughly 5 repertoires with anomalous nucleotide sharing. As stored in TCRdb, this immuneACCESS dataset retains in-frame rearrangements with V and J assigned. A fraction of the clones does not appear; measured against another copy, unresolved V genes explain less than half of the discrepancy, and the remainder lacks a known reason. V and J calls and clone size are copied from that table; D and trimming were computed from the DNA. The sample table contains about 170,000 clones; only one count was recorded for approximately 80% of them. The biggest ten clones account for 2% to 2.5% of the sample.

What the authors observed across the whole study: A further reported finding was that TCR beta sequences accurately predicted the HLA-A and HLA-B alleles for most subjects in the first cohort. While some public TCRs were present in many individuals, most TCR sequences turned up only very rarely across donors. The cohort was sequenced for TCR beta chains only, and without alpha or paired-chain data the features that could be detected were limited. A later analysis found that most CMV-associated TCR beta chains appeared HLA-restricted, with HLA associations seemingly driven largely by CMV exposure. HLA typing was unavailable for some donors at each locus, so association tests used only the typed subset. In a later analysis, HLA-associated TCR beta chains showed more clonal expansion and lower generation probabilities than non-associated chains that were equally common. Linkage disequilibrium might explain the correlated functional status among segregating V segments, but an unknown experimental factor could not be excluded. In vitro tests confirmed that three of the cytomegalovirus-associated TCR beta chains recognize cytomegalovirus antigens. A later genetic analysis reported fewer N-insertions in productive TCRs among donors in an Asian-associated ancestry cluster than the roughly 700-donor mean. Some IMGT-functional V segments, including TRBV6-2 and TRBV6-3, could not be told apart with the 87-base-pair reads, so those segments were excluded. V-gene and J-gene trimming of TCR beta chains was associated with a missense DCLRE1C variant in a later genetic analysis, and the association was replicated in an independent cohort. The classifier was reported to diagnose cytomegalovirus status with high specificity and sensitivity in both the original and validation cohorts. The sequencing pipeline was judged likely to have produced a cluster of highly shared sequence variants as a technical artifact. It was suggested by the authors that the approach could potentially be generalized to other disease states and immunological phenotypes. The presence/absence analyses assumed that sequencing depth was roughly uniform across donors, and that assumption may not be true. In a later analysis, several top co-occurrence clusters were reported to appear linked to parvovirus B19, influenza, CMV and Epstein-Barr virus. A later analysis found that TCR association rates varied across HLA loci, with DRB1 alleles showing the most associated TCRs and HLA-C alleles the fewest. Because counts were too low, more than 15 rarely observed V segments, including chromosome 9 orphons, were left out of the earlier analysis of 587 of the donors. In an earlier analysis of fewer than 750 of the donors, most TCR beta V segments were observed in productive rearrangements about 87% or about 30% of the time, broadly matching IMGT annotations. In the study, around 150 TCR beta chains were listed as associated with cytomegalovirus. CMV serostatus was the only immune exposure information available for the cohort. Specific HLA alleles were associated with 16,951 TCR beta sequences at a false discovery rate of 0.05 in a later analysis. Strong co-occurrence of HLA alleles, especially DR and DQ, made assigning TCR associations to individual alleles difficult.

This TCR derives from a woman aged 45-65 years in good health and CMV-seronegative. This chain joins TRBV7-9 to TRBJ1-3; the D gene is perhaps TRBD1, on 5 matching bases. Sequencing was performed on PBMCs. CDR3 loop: CASSFQGVPRAGNTIYF. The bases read TGTGCCAGCAGCTTCCAAGGGGTCCCCAGGGCTGGAAACACCATATATTTT.